This T cell receptor beta chain originates from a study of cytomegalovirus exposure and HLA in healthy donors. Study findings and constraints: Immune exposure was documented only through CMV serostatus.

As to this clone: Antigen specificity is unknown.

Each donor's status was that of a healthy bone marrow donor. Germline V lookup: CDR1 SNHLY, CDR2 FYNNEI. There are 14 residues in the CDR3. V lost 2 bases, J lost 4 bases, and 4 bases stayed unmatched. PCR employed 60 Vbeta and 13 Jbeta primers. In the original analysis: In a later analysis, approximately 80 million unique TCR beta chains included roughly 11 million shared by two or more donors. TCRdb's table, derived via immunoSEQ multiplex PCR, lists solely in-frame clones and lacks some. Clonal size and the V and J genes are those of that table, whereas D and trimming came from the DNA. The sample yields about 160,000 clones, less than 90% seen once.

Sequencing input: PBMCs. The clonotype originates from a man younger than 30 in good health and CMV-seronegative. This chain uses TRBV2 with TRBJ1-2, with 7 bases fitting TRBD1. The CDR3 DNA sequence: TGTGCCAGCAGTGAATCGACAGGGAGCTATGGCTACACCTTC. Translated, it gives CASSESTGSYGYTF.